Below are 32 T cell receptor beta chains sequenced from a single sample in a study of T cells expressing NK-cell markers. TCRdb re-called the 5' RACE reads; one entry per CDR3 protein, DNA not given. Seen in this sample are about 380,000 distinct CDR3 sequences; the ten most common clones hold under 6.5%. Source material: blood T cells: a sorted CD56 or NKG2C T cell subset, CD4+ or CD8+ T cells, or bulk PBMC T cells (not recorded which). These receptors were obtained from a man aged 18-75 years in good health.

The chain combines TRBV7-2 with TRBJ2-1; the D call from TCRdb, TRBD2, cannot be confirmed without DNA. The CDR3 is 14 amino acids. Per germline, CDR1 SGHTA and CDR2 FQGNSA. The CDR3 sequence: CASSFQRGGQEQFF.

The chain carries TRBV9 and TRBJ1-3. The CDR3 consists of 14 residues. CDR1 SGDLS and CDR2 YYNGEE come from the germline V gene. The CDR3 here is CASERSLSGNTIYF. Variable domain in full (rest from reference TRBV9 and TRBJ1-3): DSGVTQTPKHLITATGQRVTLRCSPRSGDLSVYWYQQSLDQGLQFLIQYYNGEERAKGNILERFSAQQFPDLHSELNLSSLELGDSALYFCASERSLSGNTIYFGEGSWLTVV.

This chain connects TRBV5-6 to TRBJ1-6. The CDR3 totals 13 residues. Germline CDR1 is SGHDT and CDR2 is YYEEEE. CDR3 residues: CASSLPANSPLHF.

V usage is TRBV5-1 and J usage is TRBJ1-6; checking the TCRdb D call of TRBD1 is not possible without DNA. CDR1 is SGHRS and CDR2 is YFSETQ in the germline V gene. The CDR3 runs to 16 residues. CDR3: CASSLHRGNGNSPLHF.

The chain couples TRBV5-1 to TRBJ2-7; without DNA, the TCRdb call of TRBD1 cannot be checked. The CDR3 extends over 16 amino acids. Germline loops: CDR1 SGHRS, CDR2 YFSETQ. CDR3 protein: CASSDRGRQSSYEQYF.

J is TRBJ2-1 and V is TRBV3-1. Germline CDR1 LGHDT, CDR2 YNNKEL (reference sequence). This CDR3 region has 13 residues. CDR3: CASSQGWLNEQFF.

V and J are TRBV7-2 and TRBJ2-2. The CDR3 has 13 residues. CDR1 and CDR2 (germline): SGHTA, FQGNSA. CDR3 loop: CASSNANTGELFF.

The chain uses TRBV6-2 or TRBV6-3 and TRBJ1-5; TCRdb returns TRBD1, unconfirmable since there is no DNA. The CDR3 totals 15 residues. Per the germline V gene, CDR1 is MNHEY and CDR2 is SVGEGT. This CDR3 is CASSYSGGRGKPQHF.

The chain has TRBV12-3 or TRBV12-4 and TRBJ2-3; TCRdb's assignment of TRBD2 cannot be checked, as there is no DNA. The CDR3 sequence is 13 residues long. The CDR3 spells CASSQSEGDTQYF.

The rearrangement uses TRBV12-3 or TRBV12-4 and TRBJ1-2. The length of the CDR3 is 15 residues. CDR3 sequence: CASTTGVRNNYGYTF.

This sequence joins TRBV29-1 and TRBJ2-1; the D gene TCRdb calls, TRBD2, cannot be checked with no DNA. Germline lookup yields CDR1 SQVTM and CDR2 ANQGSEA. The CDR3 consists of 14 residues. The CDR3 sequence: CSVTDSPLRNEQFF.

The chain uses TRBV5-1 and TRBJ1-1; TCRdb names TRBD1, which stays unverified in the absence of DNA. The CDR3 is 13 residues long. CDR1 and CDR2 from the germline V gene are SGHRS and YFSETQ. CDR3 in amino acids: CASGPGWNTEAFF.

The V call is TRBV6-1, the J call TRBJ2-1. The CDR3 length is 15 residues. CDR1 MNHNS and CDR2 SASEGT come from the germline V gene. CDR3 amino acids: CASSRSDPSYNEQFF.

The rearrangement uses TRBV12-3 or TRBV12-4 and TRBJ2-5; the TCRdb call, TRBD2, lacks DNA for checking. This CDR3 is 17 amino acids long. This chain's CDR3 is CASSFPGTSTFQETQYF.

This sequence joins TRBV18 and TRBJ2-1; with no DNA, the TCRdb D assignment of TRBD1 cannot be verified. Per germline, CDR1 KGHSH and CDR2 LQKENI. The CDR3 is 16 residues long. CDR3 in amino acids: CASSPPNRAGKIEQFF.

V is TRBV5-1 and J is TRBJ2-7. Germline V gene data show CDR1 as SGHRS and CDR2 as YFSETQ. CDR3 length equals 15 residues. This CDR3 is CASRLVADGAYEQYF.

The chain is built from TRBV3-1 and TRBJ1-5; the D gene TCRdb calls, TRBD1, cannot be checked with no DNA. Germline values: CDR1 LGHDT, CDR2 YNNKEL (reference sequence). The CDR3 length is 15 residues. The CDR3 region is CASSQAGAPPQPQHF.

This chain links TRBV6-1 with TRBJ1-1; TCRdb's D call of TRBD1 is untestable without DNA. The CDR3 consists of 14 residues. Looked up from germline, CDR1 is MNHNS and CDR2 is SASEGT. CDR3 amino acids: CASKWGQGNTEAFF.

J is TRBJ1-1 and V is TRBV15; TCRdb picks TRBD1, but there is no DNA to check that call. CDR3 size: 17 residues. Germline-derived CDR1 and CDR2 are LNHNV and YYDKDF (reference sequence). This CDR3 is CATSRDNLRYGGTEAFF. Looking up the rest from reference TRBV15 and TRBJ1-1 gives the full variable domain: DAMVIQNPRYQVTQFGKPVTLSCSQTLNHNVMYWYQQKSSQAPKLLFHYYDKDFNNEADTPDNFQSRRPNTSFCFLDIRSPGLGDTAMYLCATSRDNLRYGGTEAFFGQGTRLTVV.

The V and J genes are TRBV18 and TRBJ2-1; TCRdb selects TRBD2, and the lack of DNA leaves this call unchecked. The germline V gene encodes CDR1 KGHSH and CDR2 LQKENI. The CDR3 consists of 16 residues. This CDR3 is CASSRSRGIWKNEQFF.

The chain carries TRBV29-1 and TRBJ1-1; TCRdb calls TRBD1, which cannot be checked without DNA. The CDR3 covers 14 residues. CDR1 and CDR2 (germline): SQVTM, ANQGSEA. The CDR3 protein is CSVDRGFMNTEAFF.

The chain has TRBV5-4 and TRBJ2-5; TCRdb reports TRBD1, a call that lacks DNA to check it against. The CDR3 sequence is 14 residues long. Germline CDR1 SGHNT, CDR2 YYREEE (reference sequence). The CDR3 here is CASSQGQGNGAQYF.

The CDR3 loop reads CASSRVTGERQVTQYF. The chain recombines TRBV12-3 or TRBV12-4 with TRBJ2-5; the D call of TRBD1 rests on TCRdb alone, since no DNA is present to check it. This CDR3 region has 16 residues.

The chain joins TRBV5-1 to TRBJ2-7; TCRdb picks TRBD1, but there is no DNA to check that call. The germline gives CDR1 SGHRS, CDR2 YFSETQ. There are 13 residues in the CDR3. The CDR3 reads CASSFTGGAEQYF.

The V call is TRBV28, the J call TRBJ2-5; TCRdb selects TRBD1, and the lack of DNA leaves this call unchecked. This CDR3 has 15 amino acids. The V gene's germline CDR1 is MDHEN and CDR2 SYDVKM. CDR3 loop: CASSLPGALQETQYF. Full variable domain (missing parts from reference TRBV28 and TRBJ2-5): DVKVTQSSRYLVKRTGEKVFLECVQDMDHENMFWYRQDPGLGLRLIYFSYDVKMKEKGDIPEGYSVSREKKERFSLILESASTNQTSMYLCASSLPGALQETQYFGPGTRLLVL.

The rearrangement uses TRBV11-1 and TRBJ2-1; the D call from TCRdb, TRBD2, cannot be confirmed without DNA. The CDR3 is 16 amino acids. Germline V lookup: CDR1 SGHAT, CDR2 FQDESV (reference sequence). Here the CDR3 reads CASSSDLAGGWNEQFF.

This CDR3 is CASSYSGGVSSPLHF. The J gene is TRBJ1-6, the V gene TRBV6-5. CDR1 and CDR2 from the germline V gene are MNHEY and SVGAGI. The length of the CDR3 is 15 residues.

The chain links TRBV9 to TRBJ2-5; TCRdb names TRBD2, which stays unverified in the absence of DNA. CDR3 length equals 17 residues. Germline CDR1 is SGDLS and CDR2 is YYNGEE. The chain's CDR3 is CASSALRGTSGVQTQYF.

V and J are TRBV15 and TRBJ2-7; the TCRdb call, TRBD2, lacks DNA for checking. There are 15 residues in the CDR3. Looked up from germline, CDR1 is LNHNV and CDR2 is YYDKDF (reference sequence). CDR3 sequence reads: CATSRDRAENYEQYF. Variable domain in full (rest from reference TRBV15 and TRBJ2-7): DAMVIQNPRYQVTQFGKPVTLSCSQTLNHNVMYWYQQKSSQAPKLLFHYYDKDFNNEADTPDNFQSRRPNTSFCFLDIRSPGLGDTAMYLCATSRDRAENYEQYFGPGTRLTVT.

The rearrangement uses TRBV15 and TRBJ2-5. This CDR3 is 14 amino acids long. The V gene's germline CDR1 is LNHNV and CDR2 YYDKDF (reference sequence). The CDR3 spells CATSPRLAGETQYF.

The chain links TRBV7-2 to TRBJ1-6; the TRBD1 assignment by TCRdb is unverifiable without DNA. CDR3 length: 13 amino acids. Germline values: CDR1 SGHTA, CDR2 FQGNSA. CDR3 sequence: CASSLNQGTPLHF.

The chain employs TRBV9 and TRBJ2-1; the D gene TCRdb calls, TRBD2, cannot be checked with no DNA. The CDR3 has 18 amino acids. Per germline, CDR1 SGDLS and CDR2 YYNGEE. The CDR3 protein is CASSVSGGARLSYNEQFF. Full variable domain (missing parts from reference TRBV9 and TRBJ2-1): DSGVTQTPKHLITATGQRVTLRCSPRSGDLSVYWYQQSLDQGLQFLIQYYNGEERAKGNILERFSAQQFPDLHSELNLSSLELGDSALYFCASSVSGGARLSYNEQFFGPGTRLTVL.